A selection of T cell receptor beta chains follows, all from one sample in a study of T cell responses to AZD1222 COVID-19 vaccine. The assay was immunoSEQ multiplex PCR, and TCRdb's table has in-frame clones only and misses some. The data show roughly 120,000 clones, with 90% seen just once and over 4% held by the top ten. Here the sequenced sample was peripheral blood, taken 28 days after the second dose of the MenACWY control vaccine. The receptors were gathered from an adult who received the MenACWY meningococcal vaccine as a control. The CDR3 runs from the conserved cysteine through the conserved F or W. A D gene is named only where the DNA matches it firmly. Some rows have no size entry. The others give once, few or many, or a class for an expanded clone.

D,V,J,size,CDR3,DNA
.,TRBV6-5,TRBJ2-1,.,CASSYVEGSYNEQFF,TGTGCCAGCAGTTACGTAGAGGGGTCCTACAATGAGCAGTTCTTC
TRBD1,TRBV7-2,TRBJ1-5,.,CASSSRTGGDNQPQHF,TGTGCCAGCAGCTCCCGGACAGGGGGCGACAATCAGCCCCAGCATTTT
TRBD1,TRBV7-7,TRBJ2-3,.,CASSLGTGSTDTQYF,TGTGCCAGCAGCTTGGGGACAGGGTCCACAGATACGCAGTATTTT
TRBD2,TRBV5-4,TRBJ2-7,.,CASSYLAGAQEQYF,TGTGCCAGCAGCTACTTAGCGGGAGCACAGGAGCAGTACTTC
TRBD2,TRBV5-6,TRBJ2-1,.,CASSLGGGSKEKVGFF,TGTGCCAGCAGCTTGGGAGGCGGGAGTAAGGAGAAGGTGGGGTTCTTC
.,TRBV28,TRBJ1-2,.,CASSSPSPRASRSGYGYTF,TGTGCCAGCAGTTCCCCCAGCCCCAGGGCGTCCCGTTCCGGCTATGGCTACACCTTC
TRBD2,TRBV12-3/TRBV12-4,TRBJ2-2,.,CASSFGGDGELFF,TGTGCCAGCAGTTTTGGGGGGGACGGGGAGCTGTTTTTT
.,TRBV28,TRBJ1-5,.,CASSLTPKPPPQHF,TGTGCCAGCAGTTTAACTCCAAAACCACCGCCCCAGCATTTT
.,TRBV3-1/TRBV3-2,TRBJ2-5,.,CASSQDLTETQYF,TGTGCCAGCAGCCAAGATCTGACGGAGACCCAGTACTTC
TRBD2,TRBV4-3,TRBJ2-1,.,CASSQDLASGGGSEQFF,TGCGCCAGCAGCCAAGATCTGGCTAGCGGGGGGGGAAGTGAGCAGTTCTTC
.,TRBV9,TRBJ2-6,.,CASRGKADSGANVLTF,TGTGCCAGCAGGGGGAAGGCGGATTCTGGGGCCAACGTCCTGACTTTC
TRBD1,TRBV5-1,TRBJ1-4,.,CASSPSGGETEKLFF,TGCGCCAGCAGCCCTTCAGGGGGAGAAACTGAAAAACTGTTTTTT
TRBD2,TRBV5-1,TRBJ2-1,once,CASSTTSGNNEQFF,TGCGCCAGCAGCACGACTAGCGGGAACAATGAGCAGTTCTTC
.,TRBV7-8,TRBJ2-3,.,CASSLAGYTDTQYF,TGTGCCAGCAGCTTAGCTGGCTACACAGATACGCAGTATTTT
.,TRBV19,TRBJ1-4,many,CASSMSLSQGLDEKLFF,TGTGCCAGTAGTATGTCCCTCTCACAGGGTCTGGATGAAAAACTGTTTTTT
.,TRBV6-5,TRBJ1-2,.,CASSSVPGHLYGYTF,TGTGCCAGCAGTTCAGTACCGGGACACCTCTATGGCTACACCTTC
.,TRBV6-5,TRBJ1-2,.,CASSYGPYGYTF,TGTGCCAGCAGCTACGGTCCTTATGGCTACACCTTC
.,TRBV15,TRBJ1-4,few,CATSRGSAGEKLFF,TGTGCCACCAGCAGAGGTTCGGCAGGAGAAAAACTGTTTTTT
.,TRBV11-2,TRBJ1-4,.,CASSFLGGGKLFF,TGTGCCAGCAGCTTCCTAGGGGGAGGGAAACTGTTTTTT
.,TRBV27,TRBJ1-1,.,CASSLSPRNTLGTEAFF,TGTGCCAGCAGTTTATCACCCAGGAACACCTTGGGCACTGAAGCTTTCTTT
.,TRBV28,TRBJ1-1,.,CASSPGGLMNTEAFF,TGTGCCAGCAGCCCGGGAGGACTTATGAACACTGAAGCTTTCTTT
.,TRBV6-6,TRBJ1-3,once,CASSSDGGNTIYF,TGTGCCAGCAGTTCCGACGGAGGAAACACCATATATTTT
TRBD2,TRBV9,TRBJ2-3,.,CASSAPGLAYADTQYF,TGTGCCAGCAGCGCCCCGGGACTAGCGTATGCAGATACGCAGTATTTT
.,TRBV7-9,TRBJ1-2,.,CASSLFRAGYGYTF,TGTGCCAGCAGCTTGTTTAGGGCAGGGTATGGCTACACCTTC
.,TRBV2,TRBJ1-2,.,CASRAVNYGYTF,TGTGCCAGCAGGGCAGTTAACTATGGCTACACCTTC
.,TRBV28,TRBJ1-3,.,CASSLTENTIYF,TGTGCCAGCAGCCTAACCGAAAACACCATATATTTT
TRBD1,TRBV3-1/TRBV3-2,TRBJ1-2,.,CASSQLRTGESYGYTF,TGTGCCAGCAGCCAACTTCGAACAGGGGAGAGTTATGGCTACACCTTC
.,TRBV10-3,TRBJ2-1,.,CAISGSPYNEQFF,TGTGCCATCAGCGGGAGTCCCTACAATGAGCAGTTCTTC
TRBD1,TRBV3-1/TRBV3-2,TRBJ2-7,.,CASSFTGAIYEQYF,TGTGCCAGCAGCTTCACAGGGGCGATCTACGAGCAGTACTTC
.,TRBV6-6,TRBJ2-3,.,CASSSARASTDTQYF,TGTGCCAGCAGTTCAGCACGGGCTAGCACAGATACGCAGTATTTT
.,TRBV29-1,TRBJ1-1,once,CSVFITEAFF,TGCAGCGTTTTCATAACTGAAGCTTTCTTT
.,TRBV7-8,TRBJ2-7,.,CASSPRGFAYEQYF,TGTGCCAGCAGCCCCCGGGGGTTCGCCTACGAGCAGTACTTC
.,TRBV21-1,TRBJ1-4,.,CARQSGSRTASLENEKLFF,TGTGCCAGACAGTCAGGGTCCAGAACGGCCAGTCTAGAAAATGAAAAACTGTTTTTT
.,TRBV6-5,TRBJ1-5,once,CASSSRGGGNQPQHF,TGTGCCAGCAGTTCCAGGGGTGGAGGCAATCAGCCCCAGCATTTT
.,TRBV28,TRBJ1-1,.,CASSPRDLPNTEAFF,TGTGCCAGCAGCCCGAGGGACCTTCCGAACACTGAAGCTTTCTTT
TRBD2,TRBV23-1,TRBJ2-7,few,CARQSGTSESYEQYF,TGCGCCAGACAATCGGGGACTAGCGAATCCTACGAGCAGTACTTC
.,TRBV7-8,TRBJ1-6,.,CASRGARRAGPNSPLHF,TGTGCCAGCAGGGGGGCCCGCCGCGCGGGTCCAAACTCACCCCTCCACTTT
.,TRBV3-1/TRBV3-2,TRBJ2-5,few,CASSQVSRAQETQYF,TGTGCCAGCAGCCAAGTTAGTAGGGCGCAAGAGACCCAGTACTTC
.,TRBV6-1,TRBJ2-1,.,CASSELAGEYNEQFF,TGTGCCAGCAGTGAATTGGCAGGAGAGTACAATGAGCAGTTCTTC
TRBD2,TRBV27,TRBJ2-1,.,CASSPGTSGANEQFF,TGTGCCAGCAGTCCTGGGACTAGCGGGGCCAATGAGCAGTTCTTC
TRBD1,TRBV2,TRBJ1-1,.,CASRRTGMNTEAFF,TGTGCCAGCAGGCGGACAGGGATGAACACTGAAGCTTTCTTT
.,TRBV19,TRBJ1-2,.,CASSIPGAPYGYTF,TGTGCCAGTAGTATACCAGGAGCCCCCTATGGCTACACCTTC
.,TRBV19,TRBJ2-3,.,CASSPRTGTDTQYF,TGTGCCAGTAGTCCGCGGACGGGCACAGATACGCAGTATTTT
.,TRBV6-1,TRBJ1-3,.,CASSEAFQASGNTIYF,TGTGCCAGCAGTGAAGCTTTCCAGGCCTCTGGAAACACCATATATTTT
.,TRBV5-5,TRBJ1-3,once,CASSLGAPGNTIYF,TGTGCCAGCAGCCTGGGGGCGCCGGGAAACACCATATATTTT
TRBD1,TRBV7-9,TRBJ2-7,.,CASSPTGEKQYF,TGTGCCAGCAGCCCGACAGGGGAAAAACAGTACTTC